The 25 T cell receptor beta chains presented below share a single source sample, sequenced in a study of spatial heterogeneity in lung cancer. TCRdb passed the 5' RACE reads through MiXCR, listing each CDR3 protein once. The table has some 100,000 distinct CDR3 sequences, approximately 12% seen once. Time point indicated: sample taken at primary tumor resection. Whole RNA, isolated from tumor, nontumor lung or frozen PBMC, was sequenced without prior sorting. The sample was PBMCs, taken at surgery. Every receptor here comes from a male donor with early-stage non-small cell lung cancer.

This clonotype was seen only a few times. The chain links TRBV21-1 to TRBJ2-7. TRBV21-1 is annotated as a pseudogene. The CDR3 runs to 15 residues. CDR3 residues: CASSGGDSRRDEQYF. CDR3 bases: TGTGCCAGCTCTGGTGGGGATTCTCGTCGGGACGAGCAGTACTTC.

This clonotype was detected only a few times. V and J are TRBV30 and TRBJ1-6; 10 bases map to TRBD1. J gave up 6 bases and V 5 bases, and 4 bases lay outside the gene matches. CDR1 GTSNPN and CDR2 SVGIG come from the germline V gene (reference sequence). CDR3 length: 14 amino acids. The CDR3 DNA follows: TGTGCCTGGGTGGACAGGGGGGGTAATTCACCCCTCCACTTT. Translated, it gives CAWVDRGGNSPLHF.

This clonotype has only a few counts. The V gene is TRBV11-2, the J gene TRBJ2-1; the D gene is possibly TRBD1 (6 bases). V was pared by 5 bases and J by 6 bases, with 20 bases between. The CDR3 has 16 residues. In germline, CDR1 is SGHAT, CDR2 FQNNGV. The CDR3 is CASSPRTATLFNEQFF. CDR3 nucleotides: TGTGCCAGCAGCCCCCGGACAGCGACCCTTTTCAATGAGCAGTTCTTC.

The CDR3 loop reads CAWSVRGNNSPLHF. The CDR3 coding sequence is TGTGCCTGGAGTGTACGGGGAAATAATTCACCCCTCCACTTT. The chain uses TRBV30 and TRBJ1-6; no firm D call. Germline V gene data show CDR1 as GTSNPN and CDR2 as SVGIG (reference sequence). V lost 0 bases to trimming and J lost 5 bases, with 8 bases between them. The CDR3 extends over 14 amino acids.

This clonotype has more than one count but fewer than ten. The CDR3 here is CASSAGLAEGPTYNEQFF. The CDR3 DNA follows: TGTGCCAGCAGCGCGGGACTAGCGGAGGGGCCTACCTACAATGAGCAGTTCTTC. The gene calls are TRBV11-1 and TRBJ2-1; 11 nucleotides line up with TRBD2. This CDR3 contains 18 residues. Germline CDR1 SGHAT, CDR2 FQDESV (reference sequence). With 5 bases clipped from V and 2 bases from J, the junction kept 11 bases outside the gene matches.

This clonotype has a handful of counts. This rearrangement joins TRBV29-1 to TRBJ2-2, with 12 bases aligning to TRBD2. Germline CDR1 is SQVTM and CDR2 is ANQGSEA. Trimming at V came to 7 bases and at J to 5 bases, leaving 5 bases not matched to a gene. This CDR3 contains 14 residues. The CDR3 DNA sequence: TGCAGCGGAGGGACTAGCGGGCGGACCGGGGAGCTGTTTTTT. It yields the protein CSGGTSGRTGELFF.

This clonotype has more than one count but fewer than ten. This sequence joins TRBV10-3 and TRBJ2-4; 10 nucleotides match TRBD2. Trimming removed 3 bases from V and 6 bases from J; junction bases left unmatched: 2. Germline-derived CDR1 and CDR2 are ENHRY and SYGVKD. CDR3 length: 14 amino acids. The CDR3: CAISEGTSVNIQYF. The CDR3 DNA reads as TGTGCCATCAGTGAAGGGACTAGCGTAAACATTCAGTACTTC.

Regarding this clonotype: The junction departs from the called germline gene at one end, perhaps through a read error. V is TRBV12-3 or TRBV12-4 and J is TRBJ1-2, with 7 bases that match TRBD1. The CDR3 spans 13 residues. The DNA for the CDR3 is TGTGCCAGCAGCTTGGGGACAGACTATGCCTACACCTTC. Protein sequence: CASSLGTDYAYTF.

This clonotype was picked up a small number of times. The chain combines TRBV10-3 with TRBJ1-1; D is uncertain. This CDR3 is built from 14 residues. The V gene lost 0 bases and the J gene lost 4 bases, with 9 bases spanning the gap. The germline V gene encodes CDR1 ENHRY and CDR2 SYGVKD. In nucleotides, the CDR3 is TGTGCCATCAGTGAGTCGACCCGGGCCACTGAAGCTTTCTTT. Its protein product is CAISESTRATEAFF.

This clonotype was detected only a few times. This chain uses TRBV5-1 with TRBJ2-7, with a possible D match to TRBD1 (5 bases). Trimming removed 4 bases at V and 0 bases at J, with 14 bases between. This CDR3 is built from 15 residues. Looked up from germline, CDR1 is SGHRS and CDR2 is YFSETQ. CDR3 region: CASSPSQENSYEQYF. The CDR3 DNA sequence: TGCGCCAGCAGCCCGTCACAGGAGAACTCCTACGAGCAGTACTTC.

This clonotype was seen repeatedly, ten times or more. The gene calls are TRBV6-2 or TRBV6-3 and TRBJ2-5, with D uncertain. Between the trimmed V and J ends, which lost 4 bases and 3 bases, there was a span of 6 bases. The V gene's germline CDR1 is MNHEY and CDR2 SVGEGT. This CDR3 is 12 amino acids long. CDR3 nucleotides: TGTGCCAGCAGTTCGATCAAAGAGACCCAGTACTTC. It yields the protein CASSSIKETQYF.

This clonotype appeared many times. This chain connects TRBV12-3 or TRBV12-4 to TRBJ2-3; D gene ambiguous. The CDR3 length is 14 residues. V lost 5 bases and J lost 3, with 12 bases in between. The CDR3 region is CASSPFDVTDTQYF. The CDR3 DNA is TGTGCCAGCAGTCCCTTTGATGTGACAGATACGCAGTATTTT.

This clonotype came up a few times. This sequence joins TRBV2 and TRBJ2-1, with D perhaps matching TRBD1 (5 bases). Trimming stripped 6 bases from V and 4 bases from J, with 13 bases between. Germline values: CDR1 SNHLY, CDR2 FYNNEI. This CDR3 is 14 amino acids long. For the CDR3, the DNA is TGTGCCAGCAGAACAGGCCAAACTTACAATGAGCAGTTCTTC. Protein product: CASRTGQTYNEQFF.

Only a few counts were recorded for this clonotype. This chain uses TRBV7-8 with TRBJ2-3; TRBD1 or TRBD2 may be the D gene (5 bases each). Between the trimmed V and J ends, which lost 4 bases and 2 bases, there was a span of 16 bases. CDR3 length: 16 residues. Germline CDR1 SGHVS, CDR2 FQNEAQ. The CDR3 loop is CASSSRSGLDTDTQYF. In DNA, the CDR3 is TGTGCCAGCAGCTCTAGATCGGGGCTCGACACAGATACGCAGTATTTT.

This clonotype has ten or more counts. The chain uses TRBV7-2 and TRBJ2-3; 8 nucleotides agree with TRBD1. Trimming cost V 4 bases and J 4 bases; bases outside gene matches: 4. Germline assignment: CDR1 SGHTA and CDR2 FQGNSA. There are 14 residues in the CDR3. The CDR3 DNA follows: TGTGCCAGCAGCTCGGACAGGGTCGCAGATACGCAGTATTTT. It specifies CASSSDRVADTQYF.

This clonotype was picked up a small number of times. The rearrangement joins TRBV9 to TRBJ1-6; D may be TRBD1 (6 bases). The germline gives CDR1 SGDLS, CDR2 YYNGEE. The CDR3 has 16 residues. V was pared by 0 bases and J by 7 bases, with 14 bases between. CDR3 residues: CASSVVPGASNSPLHF. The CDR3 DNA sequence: TGTGCCAGCAGCGTAGTTCCGGGGGCATCGAATTCACCCCTCCACTTT.

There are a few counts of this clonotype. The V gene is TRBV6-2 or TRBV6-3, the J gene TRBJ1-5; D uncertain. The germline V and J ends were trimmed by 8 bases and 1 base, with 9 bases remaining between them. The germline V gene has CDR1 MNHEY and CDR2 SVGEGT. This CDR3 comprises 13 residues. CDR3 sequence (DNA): TGTGCCAGCTCACGCCTCAGCAATCAGCCCCAGCATTTT. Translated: CASSRLSNQPQHF.

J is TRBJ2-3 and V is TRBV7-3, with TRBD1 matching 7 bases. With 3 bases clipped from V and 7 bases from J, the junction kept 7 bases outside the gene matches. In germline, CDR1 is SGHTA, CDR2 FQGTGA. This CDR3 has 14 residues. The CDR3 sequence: CASSFDRVPYTQYF. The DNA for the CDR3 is TGTGCCAGCAGCTTTGACAGGGTCCCTTATACGCAGTATTTT.

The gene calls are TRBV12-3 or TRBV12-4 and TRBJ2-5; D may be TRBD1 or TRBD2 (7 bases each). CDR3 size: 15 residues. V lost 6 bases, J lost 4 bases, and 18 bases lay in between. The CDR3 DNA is TGTGCCAGCAGGAAGACAGGGAGGGATCGAGAGACCCAGTACTTC. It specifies CASRKTGRDRETQYF.

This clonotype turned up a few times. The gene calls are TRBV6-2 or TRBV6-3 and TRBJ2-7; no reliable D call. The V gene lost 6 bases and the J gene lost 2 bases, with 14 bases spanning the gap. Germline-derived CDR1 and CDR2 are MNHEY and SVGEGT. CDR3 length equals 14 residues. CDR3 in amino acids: CASRSSLAPYEQYF. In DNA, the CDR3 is TGTGCCAGCAGGTCCTCTTTAGCCCCCTACGAGCAGTACTTC.

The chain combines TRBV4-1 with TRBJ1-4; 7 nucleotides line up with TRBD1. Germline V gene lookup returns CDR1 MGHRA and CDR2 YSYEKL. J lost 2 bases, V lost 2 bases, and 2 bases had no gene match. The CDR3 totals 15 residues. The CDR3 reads CASSQPGQTNEKLFF. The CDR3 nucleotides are TGCGCCAGCAGCCAACCGGGACAGACTAATGAAAAACTGTTTTTT.

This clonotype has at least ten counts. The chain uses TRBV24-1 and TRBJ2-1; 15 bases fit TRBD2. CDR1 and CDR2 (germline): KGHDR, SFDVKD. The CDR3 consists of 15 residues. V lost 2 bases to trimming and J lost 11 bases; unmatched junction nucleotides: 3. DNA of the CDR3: TGTGCCACCAGTGATTCGGGACTAGCGGGGGGAAAGCAGTTCTTC. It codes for CATSDSGLAGGKQFF.

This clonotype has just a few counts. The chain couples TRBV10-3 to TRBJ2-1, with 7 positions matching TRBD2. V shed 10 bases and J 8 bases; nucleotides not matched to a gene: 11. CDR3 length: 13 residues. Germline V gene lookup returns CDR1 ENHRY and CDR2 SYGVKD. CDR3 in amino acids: CATTLAGRDEQFF. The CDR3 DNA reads TGTGCCACCACTTTAGCGGGCCGCGATGAGCAGTTCTTC.

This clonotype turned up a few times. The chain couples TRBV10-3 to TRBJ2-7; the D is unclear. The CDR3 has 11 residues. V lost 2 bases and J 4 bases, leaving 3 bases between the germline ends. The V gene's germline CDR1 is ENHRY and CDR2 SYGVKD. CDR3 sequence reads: CAISEDYEQYF. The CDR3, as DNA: TGTGCCATCAGTGAGGATTACGAGCAGTACTTC.

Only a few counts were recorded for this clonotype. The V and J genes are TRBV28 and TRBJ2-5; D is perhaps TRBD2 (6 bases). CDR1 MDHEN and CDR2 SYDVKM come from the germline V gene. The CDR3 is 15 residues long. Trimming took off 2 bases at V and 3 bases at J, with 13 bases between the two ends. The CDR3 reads CASSLVRAGKETQYF. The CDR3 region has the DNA TGTGCCAGCAGTTTAGTTCGGGCGGGGAAAGAGACCCAGTACTTC. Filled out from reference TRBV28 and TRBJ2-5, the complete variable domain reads DVKVTQSSRYLVKRTGEKVFLECVQDMDHENMFWYRQDPGLGLRLIYFSYDVKMKEKGDIPEGYSVSREKKERFSLILESASTNQTSMYLCASSLVRAGKETQYFGPGTRLLVL.